The 7 T cell receptor beta chains given below trace back to one sample, sequenced in a study of T cells in localized non-small cell lung cancer (dated by TCRdb to the early 2020s). The library was prepared using the immunoSEQ multiplex PCR assay. Here the immuneACCESS table is served through TCRdb, limited to in-frame sequences with V and J called. Missing clones are a known gap in these copies; in checked studies unresolved V genes cover under half, and the rest lacks a known reason. Here the sample has under 95,000 clones; around 80% occur a single time. The ten largest clones capture nearly 9.5% of the sample. The sample here was peripheral blood, taken before any cancer treatment. These receptors were taken from a female donor aged 60 or older with stage I lung adenocarcinoma.

The chain joins TRBV11-2 to TRBJ1-5; D is ambiguous. The CDR3 is 13 amino acids. Trimming removed 0 bases at V and 1 base at J, with 1 base between. In germline, CDR1 is SGHAT, CDR2 FQNNGV. DNA for the CDR3: TGTGCCAGCAGCTTAGACAGCAATCAGCCCCAGCATTTT. Protein product: CASSLDSNQPQHF.

The chain uses TRBV28 and TRBJ1-1; possibly TRBD1 for D (5 bases). The length of the CDR3 is 14 residues. V lost 8 bases, J lost 6 bases, and 19 bases lay in between. CDR1 and CDR2 (germline): MDHEN, SYDVKM. DNA of the CDR3: TGTGCCAGCGGTGGGGCAGGGAAAGCCTCTGAAGCTTTCTTT. Amino acid sequence: CASGGAGKASEAFF.

The V call is TRBV10-3, the J call TRBJ1-1; possibly TRBD1 for D (5 bases). Germline V lookup: CDR1 ENHRY, CDR2 SYGVKD. The length of the CDR3 is 16 residues. The V and J ends lost 1 base and 0 bases respectively, with 12 bases between them. CDR3: CAISEYIGALNTEAFF. In nucleotides, the CDR3 is TGTGCCATCAGTGAGTATATTGGGGCCCTGAACACTGAAGCTTTCTTT.

This chain links TRBV6-1 with TRBJ1-2; D ambiguous. Germline V gene data show CDR1 as MNHNS and CDR2 as SASEGT. This CDR3 contains 15 residues. Deletions cut 3 bases from V and 2 bases from J, with 13 bases between. This CDR3 reads CASSDPSTANYGYTF. As DNA, the CDR3 is TGTGCCAGCAGTGACCCTTCGACGGCCAACTATGGCTACACCTTC.

This clone was seen only once. This chain links TRBV29-1 with TRBJ1-2, with 8 bases matching TRBD1. After removal of 4 bases from V and 3 bases from J, the junction contained 10 bases not matched to a gene. The CDR3 is made up of 15 amino acids. Germline V gene data show CDR1 as SQVTM and CDR2 as ANQGSEA. CDR3 sequence: CSVGLGGQGDYGYTF. The CDR3 nucleotides read TGCAGCGTTGGATTAGGTGGACAGGGAGACTATGGCTACACCTTC.

This clone was seen a few times. This chain joins TRBV27 and TRBJ1-1, with D uncertain. Trimming shortened V by 5 bases and J by 3 bases, and 10 bases separated the two germline ends. Germline values: CDR1 MNHEY, CDR2 SMNVEV (reference sequence). The CDR3 loop spans 13 amino acids. For the CDR3, the DNA is TGTGCCAGCAGTACTGACCCCGACACTGAAGCTTTCTTT. Translated, it gives CASSTDPDTEAFF.

This chain links TRBV4-3 with TRBJ2-5; possibly TRBD1 or TRBD2 for D (5 bases each). The germline gives CDR1 LGHNA, CDR2 YSLEER. The CDR3 covers 13 residues. Trimming removed 4 bases at V and 5 bases at J, with 11 bases between. The CDR3 DNA sequence: TGCGCCAGCAGCCGAGGGGTTAGGGAGACCCAGTACTTC. Its protein is CASSRGVRETQYF.